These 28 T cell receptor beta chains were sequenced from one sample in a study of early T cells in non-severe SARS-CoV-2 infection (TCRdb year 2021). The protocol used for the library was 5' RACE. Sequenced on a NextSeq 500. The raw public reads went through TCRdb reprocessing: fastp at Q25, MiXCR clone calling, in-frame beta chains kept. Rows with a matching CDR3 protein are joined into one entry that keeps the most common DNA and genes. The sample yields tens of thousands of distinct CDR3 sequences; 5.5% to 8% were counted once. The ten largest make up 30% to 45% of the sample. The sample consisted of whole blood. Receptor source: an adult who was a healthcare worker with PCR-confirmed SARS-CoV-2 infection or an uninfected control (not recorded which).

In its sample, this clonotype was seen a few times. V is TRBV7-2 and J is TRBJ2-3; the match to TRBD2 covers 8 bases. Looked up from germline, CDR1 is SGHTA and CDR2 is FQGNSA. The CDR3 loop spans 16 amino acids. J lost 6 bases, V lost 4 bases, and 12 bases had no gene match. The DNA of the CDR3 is TGTGCCAGCAGCTCACCCGGGACTAGAAGAGGGGATACGCAGTATTTT. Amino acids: CASSSPGTRRGDTQYF. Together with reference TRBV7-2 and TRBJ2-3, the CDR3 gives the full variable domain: GAGVSQSPSNKVTEKGKDVELRCDPISGHTALYWYRQSLGQGLEFLIYFQGNSAPDKSGLPSDRFSAERTGGSVSTLTIQRTQQEDSAVYLCASSSPGTRRGDTQYFGPGTRLTVL.

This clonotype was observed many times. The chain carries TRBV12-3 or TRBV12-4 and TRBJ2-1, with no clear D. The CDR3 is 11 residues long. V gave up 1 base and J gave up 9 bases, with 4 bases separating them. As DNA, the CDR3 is TGTGCCAGCAGTTTAGGAGGTGAGCAGTTCTTC. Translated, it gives CASSLGGEQFF.

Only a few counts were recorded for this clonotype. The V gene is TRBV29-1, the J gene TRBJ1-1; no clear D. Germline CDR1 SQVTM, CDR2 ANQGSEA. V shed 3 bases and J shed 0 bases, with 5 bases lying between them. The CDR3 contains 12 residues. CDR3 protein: CSVDGLNTEAFF. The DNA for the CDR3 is TGCAGCGTTGACGGACTGAACACTGAAGCTTTCTTT.

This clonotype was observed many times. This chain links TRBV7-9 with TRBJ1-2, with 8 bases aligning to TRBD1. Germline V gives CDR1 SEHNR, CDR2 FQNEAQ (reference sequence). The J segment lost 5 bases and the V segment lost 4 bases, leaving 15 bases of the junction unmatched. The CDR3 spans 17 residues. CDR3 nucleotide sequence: TGTGCCAGCAGCTCACTAGGACAGGGCTATGAGAAATATGGCTACACCTTC. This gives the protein CASSSLGQGYEKYGYTF. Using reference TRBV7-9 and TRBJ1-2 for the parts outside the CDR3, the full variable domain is DTGVSQNPRHKITKRGQNVTFRCDPISEHNRLYWYRQTLGQGPEFLTYFQNEAQLEKSRLLSDRFSAERPKGSFSTLEIQRTEQGDSAMYLCASSSLGQGYEKYGYTFGSGTRLTVV.

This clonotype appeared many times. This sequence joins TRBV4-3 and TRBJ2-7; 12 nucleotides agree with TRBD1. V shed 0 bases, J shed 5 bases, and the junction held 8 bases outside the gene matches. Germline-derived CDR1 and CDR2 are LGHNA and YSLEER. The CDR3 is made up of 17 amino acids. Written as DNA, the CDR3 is TGCGCCAGCAGCCAAGACGGGGGGACAGGGGGCTTGGACGAGCAGTACTTC. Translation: CASSQDGGTGGLDEQYF.

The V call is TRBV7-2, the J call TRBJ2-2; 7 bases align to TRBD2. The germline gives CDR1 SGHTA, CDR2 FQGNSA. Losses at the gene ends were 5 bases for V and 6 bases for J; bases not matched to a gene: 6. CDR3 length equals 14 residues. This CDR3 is CASSQQLAPGELFF. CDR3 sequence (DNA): TGTGCCAGCAGCCAGCAACTAGCGCCCGGGGAGCTGTTTTTT.

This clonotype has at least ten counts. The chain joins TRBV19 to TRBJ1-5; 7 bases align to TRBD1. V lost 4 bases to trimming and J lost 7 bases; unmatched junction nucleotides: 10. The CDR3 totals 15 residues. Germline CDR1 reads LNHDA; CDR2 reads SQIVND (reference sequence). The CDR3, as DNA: TGTGCCAGTAGTACCGCCACAGGGGCTGGACAGCCCCAGCATTTT. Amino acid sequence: CASSTATGAGQPQHF. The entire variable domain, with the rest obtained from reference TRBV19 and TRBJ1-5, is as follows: DGGITQSPKYLFRKEGQNVTLSCEQNLNHDAMYWYRQDPGQGLRLIYYSQIVNDFQKGDIAEGYSVSREKKESFPLTVTSAQKNPTAFYLCASSTATGAGQPQHFGDGTRLSIL.

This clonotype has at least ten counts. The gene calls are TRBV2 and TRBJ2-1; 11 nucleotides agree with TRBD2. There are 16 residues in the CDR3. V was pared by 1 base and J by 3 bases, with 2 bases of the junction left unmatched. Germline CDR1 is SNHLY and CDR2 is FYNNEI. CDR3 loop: CASSEEGTSGYNEQFF. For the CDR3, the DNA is TGTGCCAGCAGTGAAGAGGGGACTAGCGGCTACAATGAGCAGTTCTTC.

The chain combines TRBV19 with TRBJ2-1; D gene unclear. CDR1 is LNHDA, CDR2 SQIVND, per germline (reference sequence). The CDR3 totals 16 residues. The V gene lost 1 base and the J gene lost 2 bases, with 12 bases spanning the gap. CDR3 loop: CASSIAKGQTYNEQFF. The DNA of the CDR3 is TGTGCCAGTAGTATAGCAAAAGGTCAGACCTACAATGAGCAGTTCTTC.

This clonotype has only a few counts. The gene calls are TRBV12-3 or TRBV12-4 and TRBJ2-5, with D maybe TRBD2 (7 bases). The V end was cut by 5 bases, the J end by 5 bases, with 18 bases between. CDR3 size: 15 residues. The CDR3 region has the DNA TGTGCCAGCAGTCGAGCGGGACAAGGGGGGGAGACCCAGTACTTC. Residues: CASSRAGQGGETQYF.

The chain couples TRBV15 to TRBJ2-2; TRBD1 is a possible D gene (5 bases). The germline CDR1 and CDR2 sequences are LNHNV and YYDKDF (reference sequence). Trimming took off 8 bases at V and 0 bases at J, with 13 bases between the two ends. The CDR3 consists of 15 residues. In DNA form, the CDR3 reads TGTGCCACCCAGCCAGGGTCCGCGAACACCGGGGAGCTGTTTTTT. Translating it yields CATQPGSANTGELFF.

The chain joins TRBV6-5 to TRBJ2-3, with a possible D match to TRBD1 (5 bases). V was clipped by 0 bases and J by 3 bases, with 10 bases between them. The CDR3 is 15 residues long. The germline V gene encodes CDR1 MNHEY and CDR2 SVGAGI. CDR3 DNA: TGTGCCAGCAGTTACTCGTACAGGAAAACAGATACGCAGTATTTT. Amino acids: CASSYSYRKTDTQYF.

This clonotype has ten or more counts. The CDR3 region is CASSPPQGKGVEQFF. As DNA, the CDR3 is TGTGCCAGCTCACCACCGCAGGGGAAGGGGGTTGAGCAGTTCTTC. V is TRBV18 and J is TRBJ2-1; D may be TRBD1 (6 bases). This CDR3 is built from 15 residues. Trimming took off 0 bases at V and 9 bases at J, with 15 bases between the two ends. Germline V gene data show CDR1 as KGHSH and CDR2 as LQKENI.

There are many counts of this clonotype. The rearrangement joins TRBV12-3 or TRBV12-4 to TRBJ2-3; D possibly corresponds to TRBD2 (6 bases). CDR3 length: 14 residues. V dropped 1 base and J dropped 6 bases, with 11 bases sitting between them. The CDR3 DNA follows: TGTGCCAGCAGTTTAGGCGGGACCTGGGATACGCAGTATTTT. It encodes CASSLGGTWDTQYF.

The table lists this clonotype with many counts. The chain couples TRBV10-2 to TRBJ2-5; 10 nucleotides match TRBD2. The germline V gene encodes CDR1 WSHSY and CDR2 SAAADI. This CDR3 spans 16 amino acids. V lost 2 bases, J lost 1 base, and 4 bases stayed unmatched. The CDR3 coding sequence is TGCGCCAGCAGTGAGACACTAGCGGGGACCCAAGAGACCCAGTACTTC. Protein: CASSETLAGTQETQYF.

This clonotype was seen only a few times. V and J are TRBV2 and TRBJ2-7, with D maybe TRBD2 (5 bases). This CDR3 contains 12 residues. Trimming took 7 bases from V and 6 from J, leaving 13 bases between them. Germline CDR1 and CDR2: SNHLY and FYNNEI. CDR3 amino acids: CASKEEVREQYF. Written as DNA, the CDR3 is TGTGCCAGCAAGGAGGAGGTCCGCGAGCAGTACTTC.

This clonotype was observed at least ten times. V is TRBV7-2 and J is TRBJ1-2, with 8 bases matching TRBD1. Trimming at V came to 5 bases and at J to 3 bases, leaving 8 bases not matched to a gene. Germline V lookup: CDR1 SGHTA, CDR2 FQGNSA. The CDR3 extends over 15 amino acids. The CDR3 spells CASSPDRGSDYGYTF. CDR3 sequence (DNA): TGTGCCAGCAGCCCCGACAGGGGAAGCGACTATGGCTACACCTTC. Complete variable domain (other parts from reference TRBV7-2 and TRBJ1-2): GAGVSQSPSNKVTEKGKDVELRCDPISGHTALYWYRQSLGQGLEFLIYFQGNSAPDKSGLPSDRFSAERTGGSVSTLTIQRTQQEDSAVYLCASSPDRGSDYGYTFGSGTRLTVV.

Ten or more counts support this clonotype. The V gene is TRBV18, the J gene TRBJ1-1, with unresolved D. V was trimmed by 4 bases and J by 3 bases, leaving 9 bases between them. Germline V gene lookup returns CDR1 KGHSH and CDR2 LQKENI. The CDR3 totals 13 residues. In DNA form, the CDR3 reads TGTGCCAGCTCACTGCGGACGGACACTGAAGCTTTCTTT. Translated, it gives CASSLRTDTEAFF.

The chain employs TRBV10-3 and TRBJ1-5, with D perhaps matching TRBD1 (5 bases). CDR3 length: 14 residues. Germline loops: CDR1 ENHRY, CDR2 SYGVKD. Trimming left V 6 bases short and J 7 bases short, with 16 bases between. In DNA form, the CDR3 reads TGTGCCATCAGGGGACCTACAGAGAGCCAGCCCCAGCATTTT. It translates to CAIRGPTESQPQHF.

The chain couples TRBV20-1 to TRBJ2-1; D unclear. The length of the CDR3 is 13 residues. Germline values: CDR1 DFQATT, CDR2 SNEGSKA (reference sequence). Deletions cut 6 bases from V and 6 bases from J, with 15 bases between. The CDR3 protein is CSAGSGVCNEQFF. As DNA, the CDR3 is TGCAGTGCAGGGTCCGGAGTGTGCAATGAGCAGTTCTTC.

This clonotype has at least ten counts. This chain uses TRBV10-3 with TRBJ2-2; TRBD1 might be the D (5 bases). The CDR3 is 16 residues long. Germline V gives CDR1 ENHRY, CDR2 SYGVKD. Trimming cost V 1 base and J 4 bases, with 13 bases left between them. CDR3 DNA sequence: TGTGCCATCAGTGAGTACAGGACCCCGGGCACCGGGGAGCTGTTTTTT. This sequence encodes CAISEYRTPGTGELFF.

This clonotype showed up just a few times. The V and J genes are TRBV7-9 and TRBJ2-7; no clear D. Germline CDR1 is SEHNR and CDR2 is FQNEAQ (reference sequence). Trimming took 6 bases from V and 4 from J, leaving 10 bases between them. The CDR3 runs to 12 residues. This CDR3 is CASSRDGYEQYF. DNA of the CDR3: TGTGCCAGCAGTCGCGACGGGTACGAGCAGTACTTC.

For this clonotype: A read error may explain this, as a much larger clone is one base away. CDR3 amino acids: CATRDPGTGLSPEQFF. Here the CDR3 DNA reads TGTGCCACCAGAGATCCCGGGACAGGGCTGAGCCCTGAGCAGTTCTTC. The V call is TRBV24-1, the J call TRBJ2-1, with TRBD1 matching over 9 bases. The germline CDR1 and CDR2 sequences are KGHDR and SFDVKD. The CDR3 has 16 amino acids. After removal of 7 bases from V and 9 bases from J, the junction contained 15 bases not matched to a gene.

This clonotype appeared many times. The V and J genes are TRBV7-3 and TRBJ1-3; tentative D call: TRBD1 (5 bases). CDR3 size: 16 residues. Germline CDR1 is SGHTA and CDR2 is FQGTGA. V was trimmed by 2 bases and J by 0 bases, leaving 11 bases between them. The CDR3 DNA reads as TGTGCCAGCAGCTTATTGGGACCGAACTCTGGAAACACCATATATTTT. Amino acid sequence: CASSLLGPNSGNTIYF.

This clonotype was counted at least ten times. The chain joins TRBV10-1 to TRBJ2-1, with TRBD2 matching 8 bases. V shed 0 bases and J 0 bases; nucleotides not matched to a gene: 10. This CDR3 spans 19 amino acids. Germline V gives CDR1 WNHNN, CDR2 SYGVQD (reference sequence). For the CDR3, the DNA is TGCGCCAGCAGTGAGTCCTACCGGGGAGCGGGAGTCTCCTACAATGAGCAGTTCTTC. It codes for CASSESYRGAGVSYNEQFF.

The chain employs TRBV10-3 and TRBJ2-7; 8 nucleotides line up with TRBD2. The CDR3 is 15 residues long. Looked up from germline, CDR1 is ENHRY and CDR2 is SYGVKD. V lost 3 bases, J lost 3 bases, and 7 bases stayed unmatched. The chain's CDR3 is CAISDTGTRDYEQYF. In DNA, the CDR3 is TGTGCCATCAGTGACACCGGGACTAGAGACTACGAGCAGTACTTC.

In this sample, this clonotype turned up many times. The CDR3 nucleotides are TGTGCCAGCAGTCCCCCCCTACGTTTCGGAAATCAGCCCCAGCATTTT. Translating it yields CASSPPLRFGNQPQHF. The rearrangement joins TRBV12-3 or TRBV12-4 to TRBJ1-5; D gene unclear. The CDR3 sequence is 16 residues long. Trimming shortened V by 5 bases and J by 4 bases, and 18 bases separated the two germline ends.

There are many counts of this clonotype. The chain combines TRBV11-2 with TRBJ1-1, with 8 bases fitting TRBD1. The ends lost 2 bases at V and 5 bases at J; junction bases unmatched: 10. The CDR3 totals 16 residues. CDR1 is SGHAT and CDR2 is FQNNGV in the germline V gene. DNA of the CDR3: TGTGCCAGCAGCTTATGGCAGGGGGCTGGAAGGACTGAAGCTTTCTTT. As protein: CASSLWQGAGRTEAFF.